Described below is a single T cell receptor (beta chain) sequence and its context. The antigen remains unidentified. This record belongs to a study of shared clonotypes between healthy human individuals. It was into CD45RA+ naive and CD45RA-negative memory subsets that the CD4+ cells were split. TCRdb keeps only in-frame clones here, not all; method: immunoSEQ multiplex PCR. The profile covers about 2.4 million clones, with 93% appearing a single time and 0.36% taken by the ten largest. V lost 3 bases, J lost 0 bases, and 15 bases stayed unmatched. CDR3 length: 19 amino acids. In germline, CDR1 is MDHEN, CDR2 SYDVKM. Points from the study as a whole: Naive subsets usually exceeded memory subsets in estimated richness.

This clonotype originated in a man between 18 and 29 years old in good health. Some clones in this sample may be carry-over from other donors' samples. This chain links TRBV28 with TRBJ1-2, with 8 bases fitting TRBD1. The sample comprised naive CD4+ T cells from PBMCs. Subset described: CD45RA+ positively selected. The CDR3 reads CASSFHGQGRPEANYGYTF. The CDR3 DNA reads TGTGCCAGCAGTTTCCACGGACAGGGAAGGCCGGAAGCTAACTATGGCTACACCTTC.